The T cell receptor beta chain under discussion was sequenced for a study of T cells in Graves' hyperthyroidism and ophthalmopathy. Broader study findings: In blood, most of the thyroid clonotypes expanded above 0.001 were also present. The model predicted ophthalmopathy a median roughly six months before onset.

Not enrolled were patients with uncontrolled infection, other autoimmune disease, pregnancy or lactation. For the diagnoses, clinical symptoms, serum thyroxine and TRAb, thyroid ultrasound and orbital computed tomography were used. Researchers amplified the TCR beta CDR3 regions from RNA transcripts. The HTBI set primed first-round TCR CDR3 RT-PCR. In TCRdb, the multiplex PCR reads were re-called with MiXCR into one record per CDR3 protein. The sample comprises hundreds of thousands of distinct CDR3 sequences, less than 45% of which are singletons, and 7% to 7.5% rests with the top ten. As to this clonotype: The antigen is not known.

The CDR3 is 14 residues long. Germline CDR1 SGHRS, CDR2 YFSETQ. V was shortened by 5 bases and J by 8 bases, with 17 bases between the two germline ends. This rearrangement joins TRBV5-1 to TRBJ2-1; either TRBD1 or TRBD2 may supply D (5 bases each). The sequence was obtained from an adult man with Graves' disease, either hyperthyroidism or ophthalmopathy (not recorded which). The sequenced material came from peripheral blood or thyroid tissue (not recorded which). In DNA form, the CDR3 reads TGCGCCAGCAGGGGGGTCGGCAGTGTCGATGAGCAGTTCTTC. It is translated as CASRGVGSVDEQFF. Full variable domain (rest looked up from reference TRBV5-1 and TRBJ2-1): KAGVTQTPRYLIKTRGQQVTLSCSPISGHRSVSWYQQTPGQGLQFLFEYFSETQRNKGNFPGRFSGRQFSNSRSEMNVSTLELGDSALYLCASRGVGSVDEQFFGPGTRLTVL.